The T cell receptor beta chain described here comes from a study of blood T cell repertoires in COVID-19. The germline V gene encodes CDR1 SEHNR and CDR2 FQNEAQ (reference sequence). After removal of 4 bases from V and 7 bases from J, the junction contained 9 bases not matched to a gene. This CDR3 region has 15 residues. There are a few counts of this clone. Some clones are missing from TCRdb's copy, which holds only in-frame ones; the method was immunoSEQ multiplex PCR. This sample yields 400,000 to 500,000 clones, of which 85% to 90% are seen a single time; 1.5% to 2% belongs to the top ten. The receptor was isolated from a woman in her thirties or forties who had recovered from COVID-19. The chain joins TRBV7-9 to TRBJ2-2; TRBD1 aligns across 7 bases. Sequencing input: PBMCs or T cells enriched from blood (not recorded which). CDR3 in DNA: TGTGCCAGCAGCTGGTGGGACAGTGCGTTCGGGGAGCTGTTTTTT. Encoded protein: CASSWWDSAFGELFF.